The entry below describes one T cell receptor (beta chain). Its target antigen remains unknown. Base qualities were left out, and no much larger clone turns up one base away. The data were obtained in a study of blood T cell repertoires in COVID-19 (TCRdb year 2020). The study in broad terms: Collaborator samples came from the United States, Italy and Spain and covered acute and convalescent phases of COVID-19. Where available, HLA class I and class II types were obtained from metadata supplied by the sample provider rather than from assay-based typing. A freely available public database, intended as a resource for researchers studying the immune response to SARS-CoV-2, is where the repertoires were released. The dataset comprised deeply sampled blood TCRbeta repertoires from subjects exposed to, actively infected with, or recovered from COVID-19. The material from the prospective study consisted of cDNA or gDNA derived from T cells, B-cell-depleted T cells, or PBMCs. A de-identified subject ID, COVID-19 status, age in years and sex were almost always included in the sample metadata. Samples came from the ongoing ImmuneRACE study (first 160 participants) plus 1,254 subjects from 6 global collaborators. Study-wide conclusions, independent of this receptor: Clinical and demographic metadata were provided uncurated, with the amount varying by source and participant.

Whole blood was collected in K2EDTA tubes by collaborating institutions according to the institutions' own protocols. For TCRbeta analysis, collaborators shipped samples as frozen whole blood, isolated PBMCs, or DNA extracted from either of those sample types. Here V drops 4 bases and J drops 5 bases, and the junction holds 3 bases not matched to any gene. The CDR3, from cysteine to phenylalanine, totals 14 residues. The read is trimmed to its CDR3 DNA, 42 bases read in frame from base 1. CDR1 and CDR2 were assigned from the germline V gene as SGDLS and YYNGEE. TCRbeta CDR3 regions were amplified from genomic DNA using the immunoSEQ Assay, a bias-controlled multiplex PCR. The original pipeline was this. The number of nucleated cells in each sample was estimated from the amplification of reference gene primers within the assay. To quantify the absolute abundance of each unique TCRbeta CDR3 rearrangement, sequence reads were collapsed and filtered. For each sample, productive Simpson clonality was calculated as the square root of Simpson's diversity index over productive rearrangements. TCRdb obtained this table from immuneACCESS and retained in-frame rearrangements with V and J assigned. These tables miss some clones; where compared with another copy, unresolved V genes account for less than half of the shortfall, and the remainder is unexplained. V and J calls and clone size are as listed in that table; D and trimming were resolved from the DNA. In all, the sample holds around 100,000 clones, and about 89% of those were seen once. Approximately 5% of the sample lies in the top ten.

The specimen was peripheral blood. The chain employs TRBV9 and TRBJ1-6; TRBD1 matches 7 bases in the middle. This clonotype was sampled from a human donor in a cohort sampled during active COVID-19. The CDR3 in this case is CASSPGQNNSPLHF. The bases read TGTGCCAGCAGCCCGGGACAGAATAATTCACCCCTCCACTTT. With the rest looked up from the reference TRBV9 and TRBJ1-6 genes rather than sequenced, the full variable domain is DSGVTQTPKHLITATGQRVTLRCSPRSGDLSVYWYQQSLDQGLQFLIQYYNGEERAKGNILERFSAQQFPDLHSELNLSSLELGDSALYFCASSPGQNNSPLHFGNGTRLTVT.